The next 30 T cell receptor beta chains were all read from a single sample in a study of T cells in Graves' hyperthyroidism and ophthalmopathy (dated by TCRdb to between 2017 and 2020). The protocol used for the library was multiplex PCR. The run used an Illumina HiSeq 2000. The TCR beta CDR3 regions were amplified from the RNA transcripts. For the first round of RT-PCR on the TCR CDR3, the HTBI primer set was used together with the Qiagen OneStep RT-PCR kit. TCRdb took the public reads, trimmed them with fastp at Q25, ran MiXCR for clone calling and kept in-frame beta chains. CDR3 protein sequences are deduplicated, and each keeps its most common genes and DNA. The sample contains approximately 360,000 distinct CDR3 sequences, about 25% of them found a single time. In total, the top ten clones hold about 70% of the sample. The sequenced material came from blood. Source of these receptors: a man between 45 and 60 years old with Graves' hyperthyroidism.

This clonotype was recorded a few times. CDR3: CASSPHLGTEAFF. CDR3 nucleotides: TGTGCCAGCAGCCCTCACTTAGGGACTGAAGCTTTCTTT. The chain employs TRBV11-2 and TRBJ1-1; no reliable D call. Germline V gene lookup returns CDR1 SGHAT and CDR2 FQNNGV. Deletions cut 5 bases from V and 5 bases from J, with 12 bases between. This CDR3 spans 13 amino acids.

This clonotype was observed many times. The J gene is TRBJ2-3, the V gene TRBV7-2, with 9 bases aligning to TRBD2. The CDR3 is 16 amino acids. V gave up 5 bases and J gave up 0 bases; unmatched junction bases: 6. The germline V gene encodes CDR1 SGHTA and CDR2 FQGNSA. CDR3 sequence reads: CASSPGLAWSTDTQYF. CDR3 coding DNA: TGTGCCAGCAGCCCAGGACTAGCGTGGAGCACAGATACGCAGTATTTT.

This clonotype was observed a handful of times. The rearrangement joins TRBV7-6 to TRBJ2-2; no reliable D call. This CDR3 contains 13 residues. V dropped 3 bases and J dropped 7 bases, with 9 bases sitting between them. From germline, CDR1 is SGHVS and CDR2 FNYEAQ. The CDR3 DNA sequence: TGTGCCAGCAGCTTTTCGTCGTACGGGGAGCTGTTTTTT. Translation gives CASSFSSYGELFF.

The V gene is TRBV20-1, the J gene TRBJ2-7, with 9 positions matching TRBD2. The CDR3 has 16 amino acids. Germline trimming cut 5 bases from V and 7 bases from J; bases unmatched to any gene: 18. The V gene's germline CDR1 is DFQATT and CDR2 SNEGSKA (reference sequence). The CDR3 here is CSAQKVIAGVLGEQYF. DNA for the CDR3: TGCAGTGCTCAGAAGGTAATAGCGGGAGTCCTGGGGGAGCAGTACTTC.

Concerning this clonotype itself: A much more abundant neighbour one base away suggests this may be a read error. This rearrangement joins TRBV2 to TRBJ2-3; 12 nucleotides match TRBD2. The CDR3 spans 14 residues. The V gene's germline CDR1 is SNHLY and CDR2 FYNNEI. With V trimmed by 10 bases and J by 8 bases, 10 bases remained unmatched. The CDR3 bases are TGTGCCAAGGAGACTAGCGGGAGAAGAGGTACGCAGTATTTT. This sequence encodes CAKETSGRRGTQYF.

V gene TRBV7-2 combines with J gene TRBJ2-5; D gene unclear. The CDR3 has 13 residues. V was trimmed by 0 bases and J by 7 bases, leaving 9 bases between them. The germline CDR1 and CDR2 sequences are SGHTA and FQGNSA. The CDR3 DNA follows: TGTGCCAGCAGCTTAGCGATGGTTGGGACCCAGTACTTC. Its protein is CASSLAMVGTQYF. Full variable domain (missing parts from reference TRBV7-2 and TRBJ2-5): GAGVSQSPSNKVTEKGKDVELRCDPISGHTALYWYRQSLGQGLEFLIYFQGNSAPDKSGLPSDRFSAERTGGSVSTLTIQRTQQEDSAVYLCASSLAMVGTQYFGPGTRLLVL.

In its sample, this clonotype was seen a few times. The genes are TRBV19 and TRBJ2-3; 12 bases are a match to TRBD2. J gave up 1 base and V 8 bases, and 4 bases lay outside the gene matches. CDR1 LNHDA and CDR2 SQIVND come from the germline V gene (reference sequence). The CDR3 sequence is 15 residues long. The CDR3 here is CASRLAGDGTDTQYF. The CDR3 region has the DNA TGTGCCAGTCGACTAGCGGGAGATGGCACAGATACGCAGTATTTT.

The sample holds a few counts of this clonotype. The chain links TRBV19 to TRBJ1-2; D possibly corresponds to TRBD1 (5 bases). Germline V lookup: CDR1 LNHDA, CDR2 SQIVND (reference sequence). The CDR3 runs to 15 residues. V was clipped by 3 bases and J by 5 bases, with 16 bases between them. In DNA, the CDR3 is TGTGCCAGTAGTATCGGTGAGGGGCGCGGTTATGGCTACACCTTC. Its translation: CASSIGEGRGYGYTF.

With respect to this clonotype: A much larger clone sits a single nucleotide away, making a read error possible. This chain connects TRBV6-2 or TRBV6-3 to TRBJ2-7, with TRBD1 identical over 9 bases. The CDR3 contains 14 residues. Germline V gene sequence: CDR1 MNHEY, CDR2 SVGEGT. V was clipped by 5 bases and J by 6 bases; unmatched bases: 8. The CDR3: CASSVGTGFSEQYF. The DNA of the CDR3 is TGTGCCAGCAGTGTCGGGACAGGGTTTAGCGAGCAGTACTTC.

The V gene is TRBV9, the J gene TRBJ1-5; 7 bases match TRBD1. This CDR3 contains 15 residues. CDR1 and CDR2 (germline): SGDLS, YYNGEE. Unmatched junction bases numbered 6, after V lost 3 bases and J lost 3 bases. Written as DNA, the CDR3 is TGTGCCAGCAGCGGCGGGACAGTGATCAATCAGCCCCAGCATTTT. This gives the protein CASSGGTVINQPQHF. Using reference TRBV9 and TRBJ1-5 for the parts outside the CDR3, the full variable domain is DSGVTQTPKHLITATGQRVTLRCSPRSGDLSVYWYQQSLDQGLQFLIQYYNGEERAKGNILERFSAQQFPDLHSELNLSSLELGDSALYFCASSGGTVINQPQHFGDGTRLSIL.

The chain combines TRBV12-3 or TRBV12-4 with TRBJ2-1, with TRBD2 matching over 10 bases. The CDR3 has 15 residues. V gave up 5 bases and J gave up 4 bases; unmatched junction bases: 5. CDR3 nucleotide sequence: TGTGCCAGCAGTAGCCTAGCGGGAGAATACAATGAGCAGTTCTTC. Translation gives CASSSLAGEYNEQFF.

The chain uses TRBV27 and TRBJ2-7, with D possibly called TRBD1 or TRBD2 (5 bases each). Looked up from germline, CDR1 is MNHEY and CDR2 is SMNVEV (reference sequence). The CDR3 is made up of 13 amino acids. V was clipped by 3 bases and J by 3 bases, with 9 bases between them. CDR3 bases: TGTGCCAGCAGTTTGGTGGGGGTCTACGAGCAGTACTTC. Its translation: CASSLVGVYEQYF.

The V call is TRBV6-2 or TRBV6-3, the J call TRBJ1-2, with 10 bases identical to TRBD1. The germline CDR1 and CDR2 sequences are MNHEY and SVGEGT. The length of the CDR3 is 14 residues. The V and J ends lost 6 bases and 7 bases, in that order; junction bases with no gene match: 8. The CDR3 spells CASRDPGQGGGYTF. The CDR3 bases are TGTGCCAGCAGAGATCCCGGACAGGGGGGTGGCTACACCTTC.

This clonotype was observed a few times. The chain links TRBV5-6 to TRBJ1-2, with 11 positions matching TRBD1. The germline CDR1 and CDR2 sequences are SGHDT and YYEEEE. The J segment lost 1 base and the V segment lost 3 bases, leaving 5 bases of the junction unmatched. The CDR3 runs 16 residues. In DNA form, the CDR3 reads TGTGCCAGCAGCTGGGGGACAGGGGGAATTAACTATGGCTACACCTTC. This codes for CASSWGTGGINYGYTF.

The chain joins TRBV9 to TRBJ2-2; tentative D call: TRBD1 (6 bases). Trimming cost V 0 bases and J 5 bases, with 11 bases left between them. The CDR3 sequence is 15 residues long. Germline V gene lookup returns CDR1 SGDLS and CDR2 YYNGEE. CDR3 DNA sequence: TGTGCCAGCAGCGTAGAAGGCAGGGGAACCGGGGAGCTGTTTTTT. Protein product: CASSVEGRGTGELFF.

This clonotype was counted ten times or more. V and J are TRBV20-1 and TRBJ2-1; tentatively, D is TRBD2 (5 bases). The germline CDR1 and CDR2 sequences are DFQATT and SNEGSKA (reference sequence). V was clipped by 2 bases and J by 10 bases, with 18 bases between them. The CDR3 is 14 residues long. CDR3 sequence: CSARSNGLGGEQFF. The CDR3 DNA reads TGCAGTGCTAGATCTAACGGGCTGGGCGGGGAGCAGTTCTTC.

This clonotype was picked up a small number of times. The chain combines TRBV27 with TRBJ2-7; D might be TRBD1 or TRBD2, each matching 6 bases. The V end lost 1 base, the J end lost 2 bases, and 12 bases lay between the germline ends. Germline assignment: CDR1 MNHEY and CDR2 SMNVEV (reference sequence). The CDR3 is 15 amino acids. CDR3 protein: CASSLWQGTAYEQYF. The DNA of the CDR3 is TGTGCCAGCAGTTTATGGCAGGGGACTGCCTACGAGCAGTACTTC.

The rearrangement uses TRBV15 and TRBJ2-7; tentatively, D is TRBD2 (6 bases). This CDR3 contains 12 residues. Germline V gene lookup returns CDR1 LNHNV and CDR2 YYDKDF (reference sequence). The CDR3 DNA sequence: TGTGCGACCTCGGCGGGGCCCTACGAGCAGTACTTC. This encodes CATSAGPYEQYF. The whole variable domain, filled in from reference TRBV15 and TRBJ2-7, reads DAMVIQNPRYQVTQFGKPVTLSCSQTLNHNVMYWYQQKSSQAPKLLFHYYDKDFNNEADTPDNFQSRRPNTSFCFLDIRSPGLGDTAMYLCATSAGPYEQYFGPGTRLTVT.

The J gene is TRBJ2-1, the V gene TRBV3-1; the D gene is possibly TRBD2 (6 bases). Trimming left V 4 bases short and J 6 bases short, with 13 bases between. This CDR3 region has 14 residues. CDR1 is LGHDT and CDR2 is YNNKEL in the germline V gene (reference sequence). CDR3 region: CASSRDAGGNEQFF. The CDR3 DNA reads TGTGCCAGCAGCCGCGACGCCGGGGGCAATGAGCAGTTCTTC.

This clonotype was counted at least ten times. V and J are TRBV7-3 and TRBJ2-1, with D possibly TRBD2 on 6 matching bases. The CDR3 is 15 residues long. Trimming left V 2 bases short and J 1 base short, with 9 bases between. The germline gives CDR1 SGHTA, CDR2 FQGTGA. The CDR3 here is CASSLGGESYNEQFF. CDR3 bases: TGTGCCAGCAGCTTAGGCGGGGAATCCTACAATGAGCAGTTCTTC.

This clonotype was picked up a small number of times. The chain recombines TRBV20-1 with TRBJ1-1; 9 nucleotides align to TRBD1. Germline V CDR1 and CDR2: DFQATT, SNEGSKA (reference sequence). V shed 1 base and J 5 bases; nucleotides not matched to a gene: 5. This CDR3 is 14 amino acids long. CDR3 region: CSARVGTGRTEAFF. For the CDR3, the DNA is TGCAGTGCTAGAGTGGGGACAGGGCGTACTGAAGCTTTCTTT.

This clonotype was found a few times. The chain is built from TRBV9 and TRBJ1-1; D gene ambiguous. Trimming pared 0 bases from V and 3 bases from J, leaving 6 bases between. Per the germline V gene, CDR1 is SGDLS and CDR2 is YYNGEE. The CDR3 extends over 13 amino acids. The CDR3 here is CASSVVSDTEAFF. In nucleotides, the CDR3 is TGTGCCAGCAGCGTAGTGTCAGACACTGAAGCTTTCTTT.

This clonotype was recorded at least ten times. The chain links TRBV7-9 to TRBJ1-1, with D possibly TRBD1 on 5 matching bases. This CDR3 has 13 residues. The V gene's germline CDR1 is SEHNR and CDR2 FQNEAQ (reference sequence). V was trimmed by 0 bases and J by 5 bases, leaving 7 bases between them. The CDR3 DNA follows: TGTGCCAGCAGCTTAGCCCGGGGGACTGAAGCTTTCTTT. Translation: CASSLARGTEAFF.

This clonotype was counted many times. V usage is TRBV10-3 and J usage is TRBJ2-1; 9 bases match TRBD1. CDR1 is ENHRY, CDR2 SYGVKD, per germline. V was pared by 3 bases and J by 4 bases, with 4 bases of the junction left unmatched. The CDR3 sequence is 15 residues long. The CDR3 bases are TGTGCCATCAGTGATCCCGGGACAGGGTACAATGAGCAGTTCTTC. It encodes CAISDPGTGYNEQFF.

The CDR3 DNA reads TGTGCCAGCAGCGGACTAGCGGTTCTCGGGACCCAGTACTTC. It translates to CASSGLAVLGTQYF. The gene calls are TRBV6-1 and TRBJ2-5, with 10 bases identical to TRBD2. This CDR3 has 14 amino acids. The germline CDR1 and CDR2 sequences are MNHNS and SASEGT. V lost 6 bases to trimming and J lost 7 bases; unmatched junction nucleotides: 8.

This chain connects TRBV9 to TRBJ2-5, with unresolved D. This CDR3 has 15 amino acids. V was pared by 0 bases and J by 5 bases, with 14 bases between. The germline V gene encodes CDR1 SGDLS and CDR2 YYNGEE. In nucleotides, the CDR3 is TGTGCCAGCAGCGTAGCCTCAGCAGGAGTTGAGACCCAGTACTTC. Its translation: CASSVASAGVETQYF.

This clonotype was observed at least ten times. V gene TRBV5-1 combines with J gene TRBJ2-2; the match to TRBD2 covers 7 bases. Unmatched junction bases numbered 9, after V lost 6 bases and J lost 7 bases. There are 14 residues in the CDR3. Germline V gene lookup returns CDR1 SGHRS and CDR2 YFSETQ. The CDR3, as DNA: TGCGCCAGCAAGGACCGCGGGAGTGGCGGGGAGCTGTTTTTT. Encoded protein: CASKDRGSGGELFF. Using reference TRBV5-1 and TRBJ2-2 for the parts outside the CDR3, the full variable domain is KAGVTQTPRYLIKTRGQQVTLSCSPISGHRSVSWYQQTPGQGLQFLFEYFSETQRNKGNFPGRFSGRQFSNSRSEMNVSTLELGDSALYLCASKDRGSGGELFFGEGSRLTVL.

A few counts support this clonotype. CDR3 DNA sequence: TGTGCCACTCAAACAAGGAACACTGAAGCTTTCTTT. Amino acids: CATQTRNTEAFF. The V gene is TRBV19, the J gene TRBJ1-1; D not certain. The V end was cut by 10 bases, the J end by 1 base, with 10 bases between. Germline assignment: CDR1 LNHDA and CDR2 SQIVND (reference sequence). The CDR3 totals 12 residues.

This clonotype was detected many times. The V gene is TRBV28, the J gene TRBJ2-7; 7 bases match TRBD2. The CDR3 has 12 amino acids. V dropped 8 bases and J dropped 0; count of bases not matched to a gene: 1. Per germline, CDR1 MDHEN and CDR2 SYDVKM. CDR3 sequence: CASRDYSYEQYF. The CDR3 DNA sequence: TGTGCCAGCCGGGACTACTCCTACGAGCAGTACTTC.

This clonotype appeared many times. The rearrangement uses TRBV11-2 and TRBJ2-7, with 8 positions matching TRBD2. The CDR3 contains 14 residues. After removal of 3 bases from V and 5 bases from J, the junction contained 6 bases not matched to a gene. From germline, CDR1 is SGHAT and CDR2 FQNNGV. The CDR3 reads CASSLGTSINEQYF. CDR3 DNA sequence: TGTGCCAGCAGCTTGGGGACTAGTATAAACGAGCAGTACTTC.